The rows below give T cell receptor beta chains drawn from one sample of a study of blood T cell repertoires in COVID-19. Profiling relied on immunoSEQ multiplex PCR, and the TCRdb table lists in-frame clones only, not all of them. The table shows under 200,000 clones, with approximately 80% occurring only once. Sequenced sample: peripheral blood. All receptors derive from a human donor in a cohort sampled during active COVID-19. Both conserved end residues are part of each CDR3. The D gene is left open where the match is weak. Expanded clones are given a class, and other clones once, few, many or no size at all.

abundance	j_gene	d_gene	v_gene	CDR3aa	CDR3nt
.	TRBJ1-6	.	TRBV6-5	CASRSLQVNNSPLHF	TGTGCCAGCAGGTCACTGCAGGTGAATAATTCACCCCTCCACTTT
.	TRBJ1-2	TRBD1	TRBV6-2/TRBV6-3	CASSYPGQGNYGYTF	TGTGCCAGCAGTTACCCGGGACAGGGTAACTATGGCTACACCTTC
.	TRBJ2-7	TRBD1	TRBV6-5	CASSYTGGQGSLYF	TGTGCCAGCAGTTACACGGGGGGACAGGGAAGTTTGTACTTC
.	TRBJ2-5	TRBD1	TRBV4-1	CASSPPVRDREDQETQYF	TGCGCCAGCAGCCCGCCCGTCCGGGACAGGGAAGACCAAGAGACCCAGTACTTC
few	TRBJ1-2	.	TRBV5-4	CASSLDPGPYGYTF	TGTGCCAGCAGCTTGGATCCAGGGCCCTATGGCTACACCTTC
.	TRBJ1-6	TRBD1	TRBV29-1	CSVAPGTGVGSPLHF	TGCAGCGTCGCCCCCGGGACAGGGGTTGGTTCACCCCTCCACTTT
.	TRBJ2-7	.	TRBV12-3/TRBV12-4	CASSPQYEQYF	TGTGCCAGCAGTCCCCAGTACGAGCAGTACTTC
.	TRBJ2-3	TRBD2	TRBV4-2	CASSQDWTSGSRGTQYF	TGTGCCAGCAGCCAAGATTGGACTAGCGGGAGTAGAGGTACGCAGTATTTT
.	TRBJ2-1	TRBD2	TRBV18	CASSGLAGGFEQFF	TGTGCCAGCTCCGGACTAGCGGGAGGGTTTGAGCAGTTCTTC
.	TRBJ2-1	TRBD2	TRBV9	CASSVAGGNLRNEQFF	TGTGCCAGCAGCGTAGCGGGGGGGAACTTACGGAATGAGCAGTTCTTC
.	TRBJ2-1	.	TRBV7-3	CASSLTRGYSEQFF	TGTGCCAGCAGCTTAACGAGGGGGTACAGTGAGCAGTTCTTC
once	TRBJ1-1	.	TRBV10-1	CASSESMNTEAFF	TGCGCCAGCAGTGAGAGCATGAACACTGAAGCTTTCTTT
.	TRBJ2-7	TRBD2	TRBV7-9	CASNPAGGNEQYF	TGTGCCAGCAATCCCGCGGGAGGCAACGAGCAGTACTTC
once	TRBJ1-2	.	TRBV6-2/TRBV6-3	CASSYPAAGVYGYTF	TGTGCCAGCAGTTACCCCGCCGCAGGCGTCTATGGCTACACCTTC
.	TRBJ1-1	.	TRBV9	CASSPEAGPLNTEAFF	TGTGCCAGCAGCCCCGAGGCAGGGCCCCTGAACACTGAAGCTTTCTTT
.	TRBJ1-6	.	TRBV12-3/TRBV12-4	CASSDRNSPLHF	TGTGCCAGCAGCGACAGAAATTCACCCCTCCACTTT
.	TRBJ2-3	.	TRBV5-4	CASVGQGGDTQYF	TGTGCCAGCGTGGGGCAGGGGGGAGATACGCAGTATTTT
many	TRBJ1-2	.	TRBV5-4	CASSLSPENYGYTF	TGTGCCAGCAGCTTGTCCCCGGAGAACTATGGCTACACCTTC
.	TRBJ1-5	TRBD1	TRBV5-6	CASKGQGGNQPQHF	TGTGCCAGCAAGGGACAGGGAGGCAATCAGCCCCAGCATTTT
.	TRBJ2-1	.	TRBV19	CASSMRAGSSSYNEQFF	TGTGCCAGTAGTATGCGTGCAGGATCCTCCTCCTACAATGAGCAGTTCTTC
.	TRBJ1-2	TRBD1	TRBV2	CASKGQSNYGYTF	TGTGCCAGCAAGGGACAGTCTAACTATGGCTACACCTTC
.	TRBJ2-7	TRBD1	TRBV5-1	CASSPGQGDEQYF	TGCGCCAGCAGCCCGGGACAGGGGGACGAGCAGTACTTC
.	TRBJ2-2	.	TRBV9	CASSVSTATNTGELFF	TGTGCCAGCAGCGTATCTACAGCCACGAACACCGGGGAGCTGTTTTTT
.	TRBJ2-3	TRBD2	TRBV7-2	CASSFQRGATDTQYF	TGTGCCAGCAGCTTCCAGCGGGGGGCCACAGATACGCAGTATTTT
.	TRBJ2-5	.	TRBV24-1	CATSDVGAAQETQYF	TGTGCCACCAGTGATGTTGGGGCGGCCCAAGAGACCCAGTACTTC
.	TRBJ1-5	.	TRBV6-5	CASSPLGGNQPQHF	TGTGCCAGCAGTCCCCTCGGGGGCAATCAGCCCCAGCATTTT
.	TRBJ2-7	TRBD1	TRBV5-1	CASSLGGTGGTYEQYF	TGCGCCAGCAGCTTGGGAGGAACAGGGGGAACCTACGAGCAGTACTTC
.	TRBJ1-1	.	TRBV5-1	CASSLGGRDIHTEAFF	TGCGCCAGCAGCTTGGGGGGCCGGGACATACACACTGAAGCTTTCTTT
.	TRBJ1-2	TRBD1	TRBV19	CASSIPRTGDYGYTF	TGTGCCAGTAGTATTCCCCGGACAGGGGACTATGGCTACACCTTC
.	TRBJ2-2	TRBD1	TRBV5-1	CASSTGAMNTGELFF	TGCGCCAGCTCAACAGGGGCCATGAACACCGGGGAGCTGTTTTTT
many	TRBJ2-7	TRBD1	TRBV19	CASSSRTGGNYEQYF	TGTGCCAGTAGTTCCCGGACAGGGGGAAACTACGAGCAGTACTTC
.	TRBJ2-1	.	TRBV12-3/TRBV12-4	CASSKSREQFF	TGTGCCAGCAGTAAAAGCCGTGAGCAGTTCTTC
few	TRBJ2-5	.	TRBV12-3/TRBV12-4	CASSYPPVETQYF	TGTGCCAGCAGTTACCCTCCGGTTGAGACCCAGTACTTC
.	TRBJ2-7	TRBD2	TRBV28	CASSGGGLTATYEQYF	TGTGCCAGCAGTGGGGGGGGACTGACAGCTACCTACGAGCAGTACTTC
.	TRBJ1-3	.	TRBV5-1	CASSLGRSGNTIYF	TGCGCCAGCAGCTTGGGCAGGTCTGGAAACACCATATATTTT
.	TRBJ2-1	.	TRBV11-2	CASSLVTGGSYNEQFF	TGTGCCAGCAGCTTAGTGACAGGCGGCTCCTACAATGAGCAGTTCTTC
many	TRBJ1-4	TRBD1	TRBV28	CASSTGTGNEKLFF	TGTGCCAGCAGCACCGGGACAGGGAACGAAAAACTGTTTTTT
few	TRBJ2-2	TRBD2	TRBV4-1	CASSLAGGTGTGELFF	TGCGCCAGCAGCCTAGCGGGAGGGACCGGCACCGGGGAGCTGTTTTTT
.	TRBJ2-5	.	TRBV12-3/TRBV12-4	CASSLVQRETQYF	TGTGCCAGCAGTTTGGTACAAAGAGAGACCCAGTACTTC
.	TRBJ2-7	.	TRBV25-1	CASSGNRLYEQYF	TGTGCCAGCAGTGGAAACAGGCTCTACGAGCAGTACTTC
.	TRBJ2-7	.	TRBV7-3	CASSLKQGGEQYF	TGTGCCAGCAGCTTAAAGCAGGGCGGAGAGCAGTACTTC
once	TRBJ1-5	TRBD1	TRBV4-1	CASSQDGGTGGLEQPQHF	TGCGCCAGCAGCCAAGATGGGGGGACAGGGGGCCTGGAGCAGCCCCAGCATTTT
.	TRBJ1-4	.	TRBV10-3	CAINRGIDEKLFF	TGTGCCATCAACAGAGGGATCGATGAAAAACTGTTTTTT
.	TRBJ1-2	.	TRBV6-5	CASRNPGEGNYGYTF	TGTGCCAGCAGAAACCCTGGGGAGGGAAACTATGGCTACACCTTC
.	TRBJ2-5	TRBD2	TRBV14	CASSLAGWYQETQYF	TGTGCCAGCAGCCTAGCGGGATGGTACCAAGAGACCCAGTACTTC
.	TRBJ2-3	.	TRBV12-3/TRBV12-4	CASSLTRDTQYF	TGTGCCAGCAGTCTGACTAGAGATACGCAGTATTTT
once	TRBJ2-7	TRBD1	TRBV19	CASSRGTGVNEQYF	TGTGCCAGTAGTAGGGGGACAGGGGTGAACGAGCAGTACTTC
.	TRBJ1-4	TRBD1	TRBV10-2	CASSESTTGGEKLFF	TGCGCCAGCAGTGAGTCGACGACAGGGGGTGAAAAACTGTTTTTT
few	TRBJ1-6	TRBD1	TRBV5-1	CASSTGQGNAPLHF	TGCGCCAGCAGCACGGGACAGGGGAATGCACCCCTCCACTTT
.	TRBJ1-1	.	TRBV19	CASRTTGGMNTEAFF	TGTGCCAGTAGGACGACGGGGGGGATGAACACTGAAGCTTTCTTT
.	TRBJ1-3	.	TRBV3-1/TRBV3-2	CASSPRGAGNTIYF	TGTGCCAGCAGCCCCCGTGGGGCAGGAAACACCATATATTTT
.	TRBJ1-6	TRBD1	TRBV7-2	CASSLDRGHNSPLHF	TGTGCCAGCAGCTTGGACAGGGGACATAATTCACCCCTCCACTTT
.	TRBJ2-7	.	TRBV28	CASSPLRTSSSYEQYF	TGTGCCAGCAGCCCCCTAAGGACATCTAGCTCCTACGAGCAGTACTTC